This T cell receptor beta chain was found in a study of response to subunit inactivated influenza vaccine (dated by TCRdb to 2016 to 2019). For context, the study as a whole: The study used deep quantitative T cell receptor repertoire profiling to track responses to a trivalent subunit inactivated influenza vaccine.

The CDR3 sequence holds 14 residues, the cysteine and phenylalanine included. The CDR3 DNA has 42 bases and is translated from base 1. Library preparation was by RT-PCR. Sequencing was carried out with an Illumina HiSeq 2500. TCRdb passed the public sequencing reads through fastp at Q25 and MiXCR, retaining productive beta sequences. Every CDR3 protein is listed once, alongside the most common genes and DNA of its rows. For this sample there are 500,000 to 600,000 distinct CDR3 sequences; about 17% appear just once. Roughly 3% of the sample rests with the top ten. As to this clonotype: Its target antigen remains unknown. No quality values exist for individual bases; no much larger clone is one base distant.

The investigation overall reported the following: The authors suggested that each seasonal influenza vaccination may recruit only a limited number of new T cells.

Sequenced here: CD4+ T cells sorted from PBMCs, sampled 23 months after vaccination. This receptor chain uses TRBV21-1 and TRBJ2-7; the table assigns TRBD2, which was not confirmed against the DNA. TRBV21-1 is a pseudogene locus. The sequence came from a man aged 50-75 years who received an inactivated influenza vaccine. Donor details come from another sample of the same person, matched by shared clones. CDR3 protein: CAAGLAVSSYEQYF. Read as DNA, the sequence is TGTGCCGCAGGACTAGCGGTAAGCTCCTACGAGCAGTACTTC.